This T cell receptor beta chain came from a study of T cells in Graves' hyperthyroidism and ophthalmopathy. The CDR3 runs to 14 residues. Germline-derived CDR1 and CDR2 are SGHDN and FVKESK. The V end was cut by 0 bases, the J end by 5 bases, with 11 bases between. This clonotype was recorded many times. Amplified regions were TCR beta CDR3 sequences from RNA transcripts. TCR CDR3 regions were first amplified by RT-PCR with HTBI primers. TCRdb independently ran MiXCR on the multiplex PCR reads; one entry per CDR3 protein. The sample records about 640,000 distinct CDR3 sequences, around 21% being singletons.

Sample: blood. The TCR originated in a man aged 30 to 45 with Graves' ophthalmopathy. V gene TRBV14 combines with J gene TRBJ2-7, with D possibly matching TRBD2 (5 bases). The DNA of the CDR3 is TGTGCCAGCAGCCAAGAGTGGGCGAGGGACGAGCAGTACTTC. Amino acids: CASSQEWARDEQYF.